The sequence of this T cell receptor beta chain was determined in a study of T cell repertoires in cytomegalovirus infection. Across the study: Indications of both CMV infection and matching HLA type were provided by public TCR beta signatures.

CDR1 is MGHDK and CDR2 is SYGVNS in the germline V gene. The CDR3 contains 15 residues. J lost 9 bases, V lost 6 bases, and 9 bases had no gene match. TCRdb reprocessed the reads via MiXCR and lists one record per CDR3 protein. In the table there are around 310,000 distinct CDR3 sequences, roughly a sixth of which are singletons. This clonotype was seen more than once but under ten times. This chain uses TRBV25-1 with TRBJ1-6; 9 bases align to TRBD1. Input material: PBMCs. This receptor was taken from a human donor in good health (CMV status not recorded). Some clones in this sample may be carry-over from other donors' samples. The CDR3, as DNA: TGTGCCAGCAGCAGCCGGGGACAGGGCACTTCACCCCTCCACTTT. Residues: CASSSRGQGTSPLHF.